This TCR beta chain was sequenced in a study of T cells in Graves' hyperthyroidism and ophthalmopathy. It was RNA transcripts that yielded the amplified TCR beta CDR3 regions. The HTBI primer set served for first-round RT-PCR of the TCR CDR3. From the multiplex PCR reads, TCRdb called clonotypes with MiXCR, one entry per CDR3 protein. The repertoire holds hundreds of thousands of distinct CDR3 sequences, with approximately 15% as singletons. Notes on the study in general: Clonotypes that were expanded in thyroid above 0.001 mostly appeared in blood too.

Turning to this clonotype: Its antigen is unknown. A read error may be the cause here, since a much bigger clone is one base away.

CDR1 is SNHLY and CDR2 is FYNNEI in the germline V gene. Trimming removed 7 bases at V and 4 bases at J, with 17 bases between. The CDR3 loop spans 15 amino acids. Sequencing input: blood. The sequence derives from a woman aged 30 to 39 with Graves' hyperthyroidism. The rearrangement joins TRBV2 to TRBJ2-1; weak D call: TRBD2 (6 bases). CDR3 loop: CASKNAGGAYNEQFF. CDR3 in DNA: TGTGCCAGCAAGAACGCTGGCGGGGCATACAATGAGCAGTTCTTC.